The 2 T cell receptor beta chains presented below share a single source sample, sequenced in a study of OX40 agonist ivuxolimab in advanced cancers. Generated by immunoSEQ multiplex PCR, the TCRdb table keeps only in-frame clones and is missing some. The profile shows about 24,000 clones, 65% to 85% of them singletons. This sample comprised CD4+ or CD8+ T cells sorted from blood, obtained in a trial of the OX40 agonist ivuxolimab. These receptors were obtained from an adult with an advanced solid tumor such as melanoma, head and neck, liver or kidney cancer.

This chain uses TRBV9 with TRBJ1-3; D is undetermined. The CDR3 loop spans 15 amino acids. Germline values: CDR1 SGDLS, CDR2 YYNGEE. V was cut by 3 bases and J by 0 bases, with 10 bases left in between. The CDR3 nucleotides read TGTGCCAGCAGCGCTGACATTTACTCTGGAAACACCATATATTTT. Amino acids: CASSADIYSGNTIYF.

The chain links TRBV11-3 to TRBJ2-3; 7 nucleotides line up with TRBD2. Per the germline V gene, CDR1 is SGHNT and CDR2 is YENEEA. V shed 1 base, J shed 3 bases, and the junction held 7 bases outside the gene matches. This CDR3 comprises 16 residues. CDR3 sequence (DNA): TGTGCCAGCAGCTTAGGCCGGGGGGAGTTGACAGATACGCAGTATTTT. This translates into CASSLGRGELTDTQYF.